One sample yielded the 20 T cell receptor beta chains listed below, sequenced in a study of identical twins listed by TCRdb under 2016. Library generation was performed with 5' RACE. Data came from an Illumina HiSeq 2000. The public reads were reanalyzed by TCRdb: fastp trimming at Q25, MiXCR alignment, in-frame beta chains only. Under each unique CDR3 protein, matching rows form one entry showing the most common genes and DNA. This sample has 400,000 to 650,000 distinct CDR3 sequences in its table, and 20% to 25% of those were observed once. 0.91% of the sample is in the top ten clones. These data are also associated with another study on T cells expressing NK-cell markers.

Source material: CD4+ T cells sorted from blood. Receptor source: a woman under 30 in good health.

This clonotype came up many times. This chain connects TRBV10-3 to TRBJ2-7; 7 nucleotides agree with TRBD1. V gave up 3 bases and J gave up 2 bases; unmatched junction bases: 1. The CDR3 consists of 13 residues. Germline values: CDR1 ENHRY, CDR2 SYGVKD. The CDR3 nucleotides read TGTGCCATCAGTGAACAGGGGCCCTACGAGCAGTACTTC. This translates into CAISEQGPYEQYF.

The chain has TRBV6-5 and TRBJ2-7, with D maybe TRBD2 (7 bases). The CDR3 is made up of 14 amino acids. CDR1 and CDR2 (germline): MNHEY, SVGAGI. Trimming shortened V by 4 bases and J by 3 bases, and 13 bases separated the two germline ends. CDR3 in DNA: TGTGCCAGCAGTTCGGGGGCGGGGGTCTACGAGCAGTACTTC. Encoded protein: CASSSGAGVYEQYF.

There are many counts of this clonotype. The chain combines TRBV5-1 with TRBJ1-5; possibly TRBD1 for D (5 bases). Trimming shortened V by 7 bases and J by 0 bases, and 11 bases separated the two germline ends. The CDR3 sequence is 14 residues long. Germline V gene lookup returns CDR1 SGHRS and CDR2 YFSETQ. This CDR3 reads CASSLGASNQPQHF. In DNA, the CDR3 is TGCGCCAGCTCCCTCGGGGCTAGCAATCAGCCCCAGCATTTT.

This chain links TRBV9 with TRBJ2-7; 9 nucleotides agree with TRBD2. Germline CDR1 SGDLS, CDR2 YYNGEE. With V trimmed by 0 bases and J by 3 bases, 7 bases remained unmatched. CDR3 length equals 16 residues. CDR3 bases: TGTGCCAGCAGCGTAGCTCCTAGCGGGAACCACTACGAGCAGTACTTC. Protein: CASSVAPSGNHYEQYF.

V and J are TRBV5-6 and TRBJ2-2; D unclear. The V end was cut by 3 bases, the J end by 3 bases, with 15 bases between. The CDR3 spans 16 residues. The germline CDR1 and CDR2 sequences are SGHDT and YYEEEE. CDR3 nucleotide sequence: TGTGCCAGCAGCTCAAGGATACACCTCGACACCGGGGAGCTGTTTTTT. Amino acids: CASSSRIHLDTGELFF.

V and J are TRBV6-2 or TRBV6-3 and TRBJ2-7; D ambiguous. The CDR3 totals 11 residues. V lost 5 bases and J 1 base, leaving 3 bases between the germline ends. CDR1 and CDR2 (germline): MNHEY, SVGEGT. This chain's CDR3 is CASSRSYEQYV. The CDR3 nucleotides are TGTGCCAGCAGTCGTTCCTACGAGCAGTACGTC.

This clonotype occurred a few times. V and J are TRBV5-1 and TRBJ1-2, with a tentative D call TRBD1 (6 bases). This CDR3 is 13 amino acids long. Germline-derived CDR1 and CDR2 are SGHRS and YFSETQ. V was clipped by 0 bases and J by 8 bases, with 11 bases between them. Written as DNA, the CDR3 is TGCGCCAGCAGCTTGGCCACAGGGTGGGGCTACACCTTC. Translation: CASSLATGWGYTF.

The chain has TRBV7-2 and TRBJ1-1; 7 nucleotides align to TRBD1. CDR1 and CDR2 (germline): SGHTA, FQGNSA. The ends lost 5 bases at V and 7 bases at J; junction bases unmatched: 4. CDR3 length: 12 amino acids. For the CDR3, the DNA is TGTGCCAGCAGCCTAAACAGGGGTGAAGCTTTCTTT. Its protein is CASSLNRGEAFF.

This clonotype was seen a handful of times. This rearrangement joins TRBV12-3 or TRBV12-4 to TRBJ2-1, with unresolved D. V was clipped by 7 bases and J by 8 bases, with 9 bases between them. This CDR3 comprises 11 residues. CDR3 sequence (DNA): TGTGCCAGCACCTATAGGGATGAGCAGTTCTTC. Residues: CASTYRDEQFF.

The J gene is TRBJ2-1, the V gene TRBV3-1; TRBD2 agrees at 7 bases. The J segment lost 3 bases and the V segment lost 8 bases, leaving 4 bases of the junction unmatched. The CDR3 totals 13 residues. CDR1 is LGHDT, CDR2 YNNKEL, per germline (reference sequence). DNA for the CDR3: TGTGCCAGCCGGGACTACCTCTACAATGAGCAGTTCTTC. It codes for CASRDYLYNEQFF.

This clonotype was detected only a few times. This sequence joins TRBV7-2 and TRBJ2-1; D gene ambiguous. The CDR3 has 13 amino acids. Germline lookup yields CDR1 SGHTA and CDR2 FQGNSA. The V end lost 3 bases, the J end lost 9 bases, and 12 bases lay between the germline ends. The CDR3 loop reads CASSLDPSTEQFF. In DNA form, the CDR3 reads TGTGCCAGCAGCTTGGACCCCTCCACTGAGCAGTTCTTC.

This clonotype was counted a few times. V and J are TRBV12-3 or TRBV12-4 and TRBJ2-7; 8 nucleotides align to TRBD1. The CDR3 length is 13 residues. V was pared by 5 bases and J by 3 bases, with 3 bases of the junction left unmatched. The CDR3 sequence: CASSRDRLYEQYF. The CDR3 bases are TGTGCCAGCAGTCGGGACAGGCTCTACGAGCAGTACTTC.

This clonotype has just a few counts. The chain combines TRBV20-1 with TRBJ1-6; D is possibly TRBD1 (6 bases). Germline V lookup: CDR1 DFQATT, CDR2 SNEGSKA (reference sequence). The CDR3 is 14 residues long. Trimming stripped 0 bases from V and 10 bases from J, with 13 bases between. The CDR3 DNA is TGCAGTGCTAGAGATCGGGGGGCTGGGTCACCCCTCCACTTT. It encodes CSARDRGAGSPLHF.

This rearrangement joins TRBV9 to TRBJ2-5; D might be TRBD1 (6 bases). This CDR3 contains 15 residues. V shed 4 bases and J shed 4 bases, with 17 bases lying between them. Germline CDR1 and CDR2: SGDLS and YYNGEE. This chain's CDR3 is CASSYRVNTRETQYF. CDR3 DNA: TGTGCCAGCAGCTACAGGGTGAATACGAGAGAGACCCAGTACTTC.

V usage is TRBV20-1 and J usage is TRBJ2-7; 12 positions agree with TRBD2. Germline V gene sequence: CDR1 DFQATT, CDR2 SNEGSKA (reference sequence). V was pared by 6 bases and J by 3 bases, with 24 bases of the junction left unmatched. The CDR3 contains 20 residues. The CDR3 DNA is TGCAGTGCCCTGTCTAGCGGGAGGGCATCCTATCAAGGGGTCGACTACGAGCAGTACTTC. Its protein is CSALSSGRASYQGVDYEQYF.

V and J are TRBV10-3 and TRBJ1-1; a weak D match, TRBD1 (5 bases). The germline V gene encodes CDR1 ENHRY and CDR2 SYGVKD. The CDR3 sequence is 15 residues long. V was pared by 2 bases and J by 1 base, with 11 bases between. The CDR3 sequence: CAISEANTGNTEAFF. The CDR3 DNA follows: TGTGCCATCAGTGAGGCAAATACAGGGAACACTGAAGCTTTCTTT.

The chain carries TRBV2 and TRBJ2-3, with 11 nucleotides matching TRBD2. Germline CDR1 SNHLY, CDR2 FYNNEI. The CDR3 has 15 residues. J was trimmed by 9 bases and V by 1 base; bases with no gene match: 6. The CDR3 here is CASSEGGASGRTQYF. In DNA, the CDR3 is TGTGCCAGCAGTGAAGGTGGGGCTAGCGGGAGGACGCAGTATTTT.

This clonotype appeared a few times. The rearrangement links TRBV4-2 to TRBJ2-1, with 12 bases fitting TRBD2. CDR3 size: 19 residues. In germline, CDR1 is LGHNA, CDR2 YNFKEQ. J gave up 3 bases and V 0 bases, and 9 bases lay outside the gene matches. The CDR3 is CASSQDSTSGGFYYNEQFF. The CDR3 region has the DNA TGTGCCAGCAGCCAAGATTCGACTAGCGGGGGATTTTACTACAATGAGCAGTTCTTC.

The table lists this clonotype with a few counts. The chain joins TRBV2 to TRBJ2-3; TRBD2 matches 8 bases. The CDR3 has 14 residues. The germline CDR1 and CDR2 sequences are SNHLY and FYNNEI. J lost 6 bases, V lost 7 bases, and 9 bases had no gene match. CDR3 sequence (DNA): TGTGCCAGCAAAAGCGGGGGATCGGTGGATACGCAGTATTTT. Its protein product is CASKSGGSVDTQYF. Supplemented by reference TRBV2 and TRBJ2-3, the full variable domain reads EPEVTQTPSHQVTQMGQEVILRCVPISNHLYFYWYRQILGQKVEFLVSFYNNEISEKSEIFDDQFSVERPDGSNFTLKIRSTKLEDSAMYFCASKSGGSVDTQYFGPGTRLTVL.

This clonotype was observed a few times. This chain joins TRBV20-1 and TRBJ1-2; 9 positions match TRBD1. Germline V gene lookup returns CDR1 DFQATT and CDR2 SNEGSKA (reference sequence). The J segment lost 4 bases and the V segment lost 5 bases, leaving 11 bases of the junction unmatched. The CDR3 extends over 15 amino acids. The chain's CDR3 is CSAEGTGGGVYGYTF. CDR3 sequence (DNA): TGCAGTGCTGAGGGCACAGGGGGCGGGGTCTATGGCTACACCTTC.